A selection of T cell receptor beta chains follows, all from one sample in a study of neurological immune-mediated disorders. TCRdb recomputed calls from the 5' RACE reads with MiXCR, one row per CDR3 protein. The table includes fewer than 40,000 distinct CDR3 sequences, more than 4% detected once. The sequenced material came from CD4+ T cells from blood. These TCRs come from a woman between 40 and 55 years old in good health. The CDR3 runs from the conserved cysteine through the conserved F or W. Fields, in order: V gene, J gene, clone size, D gene, CDR3 protein, CDR3 DNA. D genes are given only for firm matches. Some rows mark clone size as missing; the rest say once, few, many or name a class of expanded clone.

v_call: TRBV10-3
j_call: TRBJ2-3
clone_size: many
d_call: TRBD2
cdr3_aa: CAIRAGTTSDTQYF
cdr3_nt: TGTGCCATCAGGGCCGGGACTACTTCAGATACGCAGTATTTT

v_call: TRBV28
j_call: TRBJ1-1
clone_size: few
d_call: .
cdr3_aa: CASSPRSKEAFF
cdr3_nt: TGTGCCAGCAGTCCACGCTCTAAGGAAGCTTTCTTT

v_call: TRBV12-3/TRBV12-4
j_call: TRBJ2-5
clone_size: many
d_call: TRBD1
cdr3_aa: CASTGGQGGQETQYF
cdr3_nt: TGTGCCAGCACGGGGGGACAGGGGGGACAAGAGACCCAGTACTTC

v_call: TRBV4-1
j_call: TRBJ2-7
clone_size: many
d_call: TRBD2
cdr3_aa: CASSLNRLAGAYEQYF
cdr3_nt: TGCGCCAGCAGCCTCAACCGACTAGCGGGAGCCTACGAGCAGTACTTC

v_call: TRBV5-6
j_call: TRBJ1-1
clone_size: .
d_call: .
cdr3_aa: CASSLRGEAFF
cdr3_nt: TGTGCCAGCAGCTTAAGGGGCGAAGCTTTCTTT

v_call: TRBV12-3/TRBV12-4
j_call: TRBJ2-5
clone_size: many
d_call: .
cdr3_aa: CASSLRTQETQYF
cdr3_nt: TGTGCCAGCAGTTTACGGACGCAAGAGACCCAGTACTTC

v_call: TRBV14
j_call: TRBJ2-2
clone_size: many
d_call: TRBD1
cdr3_aa: CASSLSIPGTGSTGELFF
cdr3_nt: TGTGCCAGCAGCCTTAGTATCCCCGGGACAGGTTCCACCGGGGAGCTGTTTTTT

v_call: TRBV5-4
j_call: TRBJ2-7
clone_size: .
d_call: .
cdr3_aa: CASRRQDSYEQYF
cdr3_nt: TGTGCCAGCAGGCGACAGGACTCCTACGAGCAGTACTTC

v_call: TRBV12-3/TRBV12-4
j_call: TRBJ2-3
clone_size: many
d_call: .
cdr3_aa: CASSRGGASGLFGF
cdr3_nt: TGTGCCAGCAGCCGGGGCGGGGCTTCAGGGCTCTTCGGTTTT

v_call: TRBV3-1
j_call: TRBJ1-3
clone_size: many
d_call: .
cdr3_aa: CASSQGFSGNTIYF
cdr3_nt: TGTGCCAGCAGCCAGGGGTTCTCTGGAAACACCATATATTTT

v_call: TRBV3-1
j_call: TRBJ2-1
clone_size: many
d_call: TRBD2
cdr3_aa: CASSQFALAGGNEQFF
cdr3_nt: TGTGCCAGCAGCCAATTTGCACTAGCGGGGGGCAATGAGCAGTTCTTC